This T cell receptor (beta chain) was observed in a study of T cell repertoires in ileal Crohn's disease. From germline, CDR1 is MNHEY and CDR2 SMNVEV (reference sequence). The J segment lost 7 bases and the V segment lost 5 bases, leaving 9 bases of the junction unmatched. CDR3 length: 15 residues. TCRB immunosequencing input was around 540 nanograms of biopsy DNA per sample. Using immunoSEQ multiplex PCR, the repertoire was profiled, and TCRdb retains in-frame clones only, with some absent. The data contain around 15,000 clones, about 60% of them seen just once; the ten biggest clones take up roughly 6.3%.

The sequencing sample was made of ileal tissue. This sequence originates from an adult with Crohn's disease. The chain employs TRBV27 and TRBJ1-5; TRBD1 agrees at 9 bases. CDR3 region: CASSGTGGAGQPQHF. DNA of the CDR3: TGTGCCAGCAGTGGCACAGGGGGCGCGGGACAGCCCCAGCATTTT.